Here is one T cell receptor beta chain with its context. Its antigen has not been determined. At one end, the junction sequence differs from germline, possibly due to a read error. These data originate in a study of regulatory T cells in long-lasting Graves disease (dated by TCRdb to 2020 to 2023). Regarding the research as a whole: Newly diagnosed Graves' disease patients had taken antithyroid drugs for less than 3 months. Persistent Graves' disease patients were compared with newly diagnosed Graves' disease patients by peripheral blood TCR sequencing and RNA sequencing. The study took place in China and was registered as a clinical trial. TCR sequencing covered about 13 persistent and roughly 20 newly diagnosed Graves' disease patients, approximately 33 samples in total. Summary of the overall study and its limitations: Preferential use of TRBV28, TRBJ1-2 and TRBJ2-5 was observed in persistent disease, whereas TRBV20-1 and TRBJ2-1 were favored in newly diagnosed disease. Sequencing and analysis were limited to the TCR beta chain. A larger number of public clonotypes was shared among persistent patients (fewer than 3,000) than among newly diagnosed patients (approximately 1,000). The authors acknowledged the small sample size as a limitation that may reduce accuracy. The study examined only peripheral blood because the primary lesion, thyroid tissue, could not be accessed. Compared with newly diagnosed patients, persistent Graves' disease patients had lower TCR Shannon entropy and fewer highly expanded clones, which suggests clonal expansion.

Libraries were prepared through multiplex PCR. Sequencing instrument: Illumina HiSeq 4000. iRepertoire HTBI primers and Arm-PCR amplification of CDR3 regions were used to construct TCR beta libraries. Before sequencing, the PCR products underwent gel purification. The authors' analysis ran thus. Gene usage analysis of CDR3 amino acid clonotypes relied on the 60 to 65 TRBV and 14 TRBJ segments identified across samples. COPE and FqMerger were used to merge filtered high-quality paired reads into contigs. BLAST was used to align contigs to IMGT TRBV, TRBD and TRBJ reference genes, and CDR3 was defined according to IMGT. Any clonotype with a frequency above 0.1% was classified as a highly expanded clone. Repertoire diversity was measured by Shannon entropy, and V-J evenness by the Gini coefficient. A clonotype was considered public if more than one individual shared it. TCRdb redid the processing of the public reads, applying fastp at Q25 and MiXCR, and retained in-frame beta chains. Rows with one shared CDR3 protein collapse into an entry with the most common genes and DNA. The V and J calls follow TCRdb's processing rather than the paper's. Across this sample there are 400,000 to 500,000 distinct CDR3 sequences, with less than 20% seen only once. The ten largest clones add up to around 10% of the sample.

In the paper's terms, the time point label means: newly diagnosed GD, antithyroid drugs for less than 3 months. For both TCR sequencing and RNA sequencing, RNA was extracted from PBMCs using TRIzol. The diagnosis of Graves' disease was made according to American Thyroid Association guidelines. Patients were recruited from an endocrinology department in Xi'an, China. Each patient gave approximately 10 milliliters of peripheral blood, collected in an EDTA anticoagulant tube. Ficoll Paque Plus density gradient separation was used to isolate PBMCs, and no further T cell sorting was performed. An Agilent 2100 Bioanalyzer and agarose gel were used to check RNA quality, while a NanoDrop 2000 measured RNA concentration. Looking up the germline V gene (reference sequence) yields CDR1 DFQATT and CDR2 SNEGSKA. The CDR3 contains 14 residues, cysteine and phenylalanine counted. Just CDR3 DNA is preserved here, 42 bases in frame from base 1.

This sample also belongs to another study, concerning T cells in Graves' hyperthyroidism and ophthalmopathy. As described in the second report: A patient counted as having stable Graves' hyperthyroidism if no progression to ophthalmopathy occurred over 18 months of follow-up. Hyperthyroidism patients were newly diagnosed, with disease duration under 2 months, and aged 18 to 65 years. Any patient with an uncontrolled infection, another autoimmune disease, pregnancy or lactation was excluded. Diagnoses were established on the basis of clinical symptoms, serum thyroxine and TRAb, thyroid ultrasound, and orbital computed tomography. The TCR CDR3 was subjected to a first round of RT-PCR using the HTBI primer set and the Qiagen OneStep RT-PCR kit. Blood samples also contained most of the expanded thyroid clonotypes (frequency above 0.001), which suggests that blood repertoires may reflect thyroid immune responses. In cross-validation, a model built on a 13 V-J signature told ophthalmopathy apart from stable hyperthyroidism with approximately 91% sensitivity and about 81% specificity, and in testing the same model reached 80%/75%. In validation, progression to ophthalmopathy was predicted by the model with around 71% sensitivity and around 76% specificity, a median of around 6.5 months before onset. A discovery cohort of roughly 100 patients, approximately 45 with Graves' ophthalmopathy and about 58 with stable Graves' hyperthyroidism, was used to find distinguishing TCR V-J signatures. An independent validation cohort of some 18 hyperthyroidism patients and 17 patients who later progressed to ophthalmopathy tested prospective prediction of ophthalmopathy. The approximately 90 discovery patients were randomly split 7:3 into training and test sets. In addition, the study compared T-cell repertoires in thyroid tissue and in blood from five or six Graves' hyperthyroidism patients. After blood sampling, hyperthyroidism patients were treated with methimazole at a starting dose of 30 mg daily, and ophthalmopathy patients were treated with high-dose intravenous methylprednisolone. The libraries were constructed in a second round of multiplex PCR and then size-selected and purified. The libraries were sequenced on an Illumina HiSeq2000 using paired-end 100 bp reads. SOAPnuke was used to process the raw data, with reads discarded if the reads contained adapters or uncalled bases, had a mean Phred below 15, or lacked an exact constant-primer or identifier match. High-quality paired reads were merged with COPE v1.2.5, and unique nucleotide sequences were defined as clonotypes. MiTCR v1.1 was used to align the clonotypes against IMGT TRBV, TRBD and TRBJ reference segments. The analysis included only V-J combinations with a frequency above 0.0001, which together covered 98% to 99.2% of the repertoires. The TCS score was defined as the ratio of F50 (clonal expansion) to E x V (chaos), calculated using BLOSUM62-based TCRdist between CDR3 peptides within each V-J. Welch's t-statistics and random forest reduced 500 to 550 V-J features to some 14, which were used in a naive Bayes classifier (R e1071). Sample size was not statistically predetermined, and blinding of investigators to group allocation was not performed. TCR Vbeta CDR3 sequencing of 130 to 150 peripheral blood samples (approximately 44 ophthalmopathy, approximately 80 hyperthyroidism and roughly 17 progressor patients) is reported in the paper.

The sequence was collected from a young woman with Graves disease. Donor details come from another sample of the same person, matched by shared clones. The sequence is built from TRBV20-1 and TRBJ1-5; the D gene cannot be resolved reliably. The sequenced sample was peripheral blood mononuclear cells (PBMCs), obtained at new diagnosis, from a patient treated with antithyroid drugs. Here the CDR3 is given as CSATAWSVVQPPHF. The DNA is as follows: TGCAGTGCTACCGCATGGTCGGTTGTTCAGCCCCCGCATTTT.